Below are 7 T cell receptor beta chains sequenced from a single sample in a study of CD8 T cells in ankylosing spondylitis. Via MiXCR, TCRdb re-called the 5' RACE reads, giving one row per CDR3 protein. The data contain about 510,000 distinct CDR3 sequences, less than 6% of them singletons. Their target antigens are unknown. Study results and caveats: Typical of ankylosing spondylitis blood, it appeared, was a TCR beta motif of roughly eight highly homologous variants.

The material sequenced was blood, either unsorted or a sorted T cell fraction (not recorded which). These receptors were obtained from a male donor with ankylosing spondylitis.

This clonotype was recorded at least ten times. The chain uses TRBV5-1 and TRBJ2-1, with 10 positions matching TRBD1. The V and J ends lost 1 base and 2 bases, in that order; junction bases with no gene match: 3. This CDR3 spans 16 amino acids. Germline lookup yields CDR1 SGHRS and CDR2 YFSETQ. The CDR3 spells CASSLLGQGTYNEQFF. The CDR3 nucleotides read TGCGCCAGCAGCTTGTTGGGACAGGGGACCTACAATGAGCAGTTCTTC. The variable domain in full, completed from reference TRBV5-1 and TRBJ2-1, reads KAGVTQTPRYLIKTRGQQVTLSCSPISGHRSVSWYQQTPGQGLQFLFEYFSETQRNKGNFPGRFSGRQFSNSRSEMNVSTLELGDSALYLCASSLLGQGTYNEQFFGPGTRLTVL.

This clonotype was recorded at least ten times. The genes are TRBV20-1 and TRBJ1-1, with D possibly TRBD1 on 5 matching bases. Germline CDR1 and CDR2: DFQATT and SNEGSKA (reference sequence). The V and J ends lost 1 base and 5 bases respectively, with 17 bases between them. The CDR3 consists of 15 residues. The chain's CDR3 is CSARAGSNRGTEAFF. The CDR3 DNA reads as TGCAGTGCTAGAGCTGGATCCAATCGGGGGACTGAAGCTTTCTTT.

At least ten counts were recorded for this clonotype. The V gene is TRBV7-2, the J gene TRBJ2-2; possibly TRBD1 for D (5 bases). From germline, CDR1 is SGHTA and CDR2 FQGNSA. Trimming took off 3 bases at V and 0 bases at J, with 11 bases between the two ends. CDR3 length: 16 amino acids. CDR3 DNA: TGTGCCAGCAGCTTGGACAACTGGCCGAACACCGGGGAGCTGTTTTTT. Translating it yields CASSLDNWPNTGELFF.

This clonotype was seen ten or more times. The chain links TRBV9 to TRBJ2-2; TRBD2 might be the D (5 bases). This CDR3 has 15 residues. Trimming pared 0 bases from V and 2 bases from J, leaving 8 bases between. The germline V gene encodes CDR1 SGDLS and CDR2 YYNGEE. CDR3 sequence reads: CASSVGGLNTGELFF. CDR3 sequence (DNA): TGTGCCAGCAGCGTAGGAGGACTCAACACCGGGGAGCTGTTTTTT. Combining the CDR3 with reference TRBV9 and TRBJ2-2 gives the whole variable domain DSGVTQTPKHLITATGQRVTLRCSPRSGDLSVYWYQQSLDQGLQFLIQYYNGEERAKGNILERFSAQQFPDLHSELNLSSLELGDSALYFCASSVGGLNTGELFFGEGSRLTVL.

This clonotype was recorded at least ten times. The gene calls are TRBV5-1 and TRBJ2-1; 12 nucleotides align to TRBD2. J lost 8 bases, V lost 0 bases, and 3 bases had no gene match. The CDR3 runs 15 residues. Germline loops: CDR1 SGHRS, CDR2 YFSETQ. The CDR3 DNA reads TGCGCCAGCAGCTTGGTGGCTAGCGGGAGGGATGAGCAGTTCTTC. It yields the protein CASSLVASGRDEQFF. Full variable domain (missing parts from reference TRBV5-1 and TRBJ2-1): KAGVTQTPRYLIKTRGQQVTLSCSPISGHRSVSWYQQTPGQGLQFLFEYFSETQRNKGNFPGRFSGRQFSNSRSEMNVSTLELGDSALYLCASSLVASGRDEQFFGPGTRLTVL.

This clonotype was counted ten times or more. The J gene is TRBJ1-6, the V gene TRBV27; D not resolved. Trimming stripped 3 bases from V and 10 bases from J, with 10 bases between. Germline assignment: CDR1 MNHEY and CDR2 SMNVEV (reference sequence). The CDR3 runs to 13 residues. The CDR3 spells CASSFQARSPLHF. The DNA of the CDR3 is TGTGCCAGCAGTTTCCAGGCCCGGTCACCCCTCCACTTT.

This clonotype was seen repeatedly, ten times or more. The gene calls are TRBV20-1 and TRBJ1-5, with D unclear. Germline loops: CDR1 DFQATT, CDR2 SNEGSKA (reference sequence). Trimming shortened V by 6 bases and J by 4 bases, and 7 bases separated the two germline ends. The CDR3 runs to 11 residues. CDR3 DNA: TGCAGTGCCAGGTTTAATCAGCCCCAGCATTTT. Translated: CSARFNQPQHF.